One and the same sample provided the 19 T cell receptor beta chains below, sequenced in a study of blood T cell repertoires in COVID-19 (dated by TCRdb to the early 2020s). The library was made by the immunoSEQ multiplex PCR assay. TCRdb took this table from immuneACCESS and kept in-frame rearrangements with V and J called. Such tables lack part of the clones; where checked against another copy, unresolved V genes explain under half of the gap, and the rest is unexplained. Within this sample are roughly 400,000 clones, with 87% of them counted one time only. 10% of the sample goes to the ten largest clones. Material: PBMCs or T cells enriched from blood (not recorded which). The source is a woman between 50 and 59 years old who had recovered from COVID-19.

CDR3 in amino acids: CASSYRQNKEQYF. CDR3 coding DNA: TGTGCCAGCAGTTACCGACAGAACAAGGAGCAGTACTTC. The chain employs TRBV6-2 or TRBV6-3 and TRBJ2-7; a possible D gene is TRBD1 (5 bases). This CDR3 region has 13 residues. V was pared by 2 bases and J by 7 bases, with 12 bases between. From germline, CDR1 is MNHEY and CDR2 SVGEGT.

This clone showed up just a few times. The J gene is TRBJ1-5, the V gene TRBV5-3; 8 bases are a match to TRBD1. TRBV5-3 is noted as an ORF with a role that remains uncertain. The CDR3 contains 16 residues. The J segment lost 5 bases and the V segment lost 1 base, leaving 8 bases of the junction unmatched. The CDR3 region is CARSLCKGQGYQPQHF. DNA for the CDR3: TGTGCCAGAAGCTTGTGCAAAGGACAGGGATATCAGCCCCAGCATTTT.

In its sample, this clone was seen a few times. In the same sample, other DNA sequences code for this CDR3. The V call is TRBV6-5, the J call TRBJ1-3; unclear D gene. CDR3 length equals 15 residues. Looked up from germline, CDR1 is MNHEY and CDR2 is SVGAGI. The V and J ends lost 0 bases and 2 bases respectively, with 8 bases between them. CDR3 residues: CASSYSSGTGNTIYF. For the CDR3, the DNA is TGTGCCAGCAGTTACTCGTCCGGGACTGGAAACACCATATATTTT.

The rearrangement links TRBV24-1 to TRBJ2-3, with D perhaps TRBD1 (6 bases). CDR1 and CDR2 (germline): KGHDR, SFDVKD. The CDR3 loop spans 14 amino acids. V lost 4 bases and J lost 5, with 12 bases in between. CDR3 residues: CATSDRGRGDTQYF. The CDR3, as DNA: TGTGCCACCAGTGACAGGGGAAGGGGAGATACGCAGTATTTT.

V usage is TRBV7-6 and J usage is TRBJ2-7, with a tentative D call TRBD1 (5 bases). The CDR3 has 14 amino acids. With 5 bases removed from V and 2 bases from J, the gap between germline ends came to 13 bases. From germline, CDR1 is SGHVS and CDR2 FNYEAQ. CDR3 nucleotides: TGTGCCAGCAGCCCCGAGGCAGGGCCCTACGAGCAGTACTTC. Translation gives CASSPEAGPYEQYF.

CDR3 bases: TGTGCCAGCAGTGACCGAGCGGGTGAGGGGCTAGATAGCAATCAGCCCCAGCATTTT. Translating it yields CASSDRAGEGLDSNQPQHF. J is TRBJ1-5 and V is TRBV6-4; tentative D call: TRBD1 (5 bases). Trimming removed 2 bases at V and 0 bases at J, with 20 bases between. The CDR3 consists of 19 residues. The germline CDR1 and CDR2 sequences are MRHNA and SNTAGT.

The chain couples TRBV19 to TRBJ1-2, with 10 bases identical to TRBD1. The CDR3 is 16 residues long. CDR1 LNHDA and CDR2 SQIVND come from the germline V gene (reference sequence). J lost 0 bases, V lost 6 bases, and 7 bases had no gene match. The CDR3 DNA is TGTGCCAGTAGACCCGCCGGGACAGGGGCTAACTATGGCTACACCTTC. Encoded protein: CASRPAGTGANYGYTF.

The genes are TRBV9 and TRBJ2-1; maybe TRBD2 (5 bases). CDR1 is SGDLS and CDR2 is YYNGEE in the germline V gene. The CDR3 loop spans 14 amino acids. Trimming took off 2 bases at V and 3 bases at J, with 9 bases between the two ends. The CDR3 DNA reads as TGTGCCAGCAGCGTGGGAGCGGACTACAATGAGCAGTTCTTC. Residues: CASSVGADYNEQFF. Full variable domain (rest looked up from reference TRBV9 and TRBJ2-1): DSGVTQTPKHLITATGQRVTLRCSPRSGDLSVYWYQQSLDQGLQFLIQYYNGEERAKGNILERFSAQQFPDLHSELNLSSLELGDSALYFCASSVGADYNEQFFGPGTRLTVL.

The chain is built from TRBV19 and TRBJ1-6; 9 bases align to TRBD1. V trimming: 1 base; J trimming: 9 bases; junction bases outside the gene matches: 4. From germline, CDR1 is LNHDA and CDR2 SQIVND (reference sequence). There are 15 residues in the CDR3. Written as DNA, the CDR3 is TGTGCCAGTAGTATAGGCGGGACAGGGTTTTCACCCCTCCACTTT. The encoded protein is CASSIGGTGFSPLHF.

The chain joins TRBV7-9 to TRBJ1-2; 7 nucleotides match TRBD1. Germline-derived CDR1 and CDR2 are SEHNR and FQNEAQ (reference sequence). The CDR3 totals 16 residues. Trimming at V came to 5 bases and at J to 8 bases, leaving 17 bases not matched to a gene. The CDR3 reads CASSPDSGVGGKGYTF. CDR3 in DNA: TGTGCCAGCAGCCCAGACTCGGGGGTAGGGGGCAAAGGCTACACCTTC.

The J gene is TRBJ1-6, the V gene TRBV30; the D gene is possibly TRBD1 (6 bases). The CDR3 is 16 residues long. CDR1 is GTSNPN, CDR2 SVGIG, per germline (reference sequence). Trimming removed 3 bases from V and 2 bases from J, with 14 bases in between. CDR3 nucleotides: TGTGCCTGGAGCCTAAGTGGGGGCCCCTATAATTCACCCCTCCACTTT. Protein sequence: CAWSLSGGPYNSPLHF.

This clone showed up just once. The V call is TRBV14, the J call TRBJ2-7, with D uncertain. Trimming removed 3 bases at V and 3 bases at J, with 15 bases between. In germline, CDR1 is SGHDN, CDR2 FVKESK. The CDR3 is made up of 15 amino acids. The CDR3 loop reads CASSQNLVVRYEQYF. For the CDR3, the DNA is TGTGCCAGCAGCCAGAATTTAGTTGTCCGCTACGAGCAGTACTTC.

Regarding this clone: One end of the junction fails to match germline, which may point to a read error. This sequence joins TRBV30 and TRBJ1-3, with a tentative D call TRBD1 (5 bases). The germline V gene encodes CDR1 GTSNPN and CDR2 SVGIG (reference sequence). The CDR3 has 15 residues. The CDR3 region is CAWSRTGTAGTTIYF. In DNA form, the CDR3 reads TGTGCCTGGAGTCGCACCGGGACTGCTGGAACCACCATATATTTT.

The rearrangement links TRBV7-2 to TRBJ2-7, with D possibly TRBD2 on 7 matching bases. Between the trimmed V and J ends, which lost 2 bases and 9 bases, there was a span of 17 bases. The CDR3 runs 14 residues. Per the germline V gene, CDR1 is SGHTA and CDR2 is FQGNSA. The CDR3 sequence: CASSLFAGAGGQYF. The CDR3 nucleotides are TGTGCCAGCAGCTTATTCGCGGGGGCTGGGGGGCAGTACTTC.

The J gene is TRBJ2-2, the V gene TRBV18; a possible D gene is TRBD1 (6 bases). V lost 3 bases, J lost 6 bases, and 11 bases lay in between. This CDR3 region has 14 residues. CDR1 and CDR2 (germline): KGHSH, LQKENI. In DNA form, the CDR3 reads TGTGCCAGCTCACCGGGGGCAGAATCCGGGGAGCTGTTTTTT. It is translated as CASSPGAESGELFF.

The V call is TRBV5-1, the J call TRBJ1-2; no clear D. CDR3 length: 15 amino acids. The V and J ends lost 4 bases and 1 base respectively, with 14 bases between them. CDR1 is SGHRS, CDR2 YFSETQ, per germline. In DNA form, the CDR3 reads TGCGCCAGCAGCGCGCAAACGGGATTTAACTATGGCTACACCTTC. It yields the protein CASSAQTGFNYGYTF.

The chain recombines TRBV28 with TRBJ1-2; TRBD1 might be the D (6 bases). V shed 6 bases and J shed 7 bases, with 15 bases lying between them. This CDR3 contains 13 residues. The germline V gene encodes CDR1 MDHEN and CDR2 SYDVKM. CDR3 residues: CASSLRQALGYTF. In DNA, the CDR3 is TGTGCCAGCAGCCTGCGACAGGCGCTTGGCTACACCTTC.

The V gene is TRBV4-3, the J gene TRBJ1-1, with D possibly being TRBD1 (5 bases). The CDR3 extends over 15 amino acids. Trimming pared 0 bases from V and 6 bases from J, leaving 14 bases between. Per the germline V gene, CDR1 is LGHNA and CDR2 is YSLEER. The CDR3 sequence: CASSQDPSGTAEAFF. In DNA, the CDR3 is TGCGCCAGCAGCCAAGATCCGTCAGGGACTGCTGAAGCTTTCTTT.

The chain joins TRBV5-5 to TRBJ1-5, with TRBD1 as a possible D gene (6 bases). Germline values: CDR1 SGHKS, CDR2 YYEKEE (reference sequence). V was trimmed by 1 base and J by 7 bases, leaving 9 bases between them. The CDR3 contains 13 residues. The CDR3: CASSLQRGQPQHF. The CDR3 nucleotides read TGTGCCAGCAGCTTGCAAAGGGGGCAGCCCCAGCATTTT.